Shown below are 15 T cell receptor beta chains from a single sample sequenced in a study of blood T cell repertoires in COVID-19. The assay was immunoSEQ multiplex PCR, and TCRdb's table has in-frame clones only and misses some. The sample lists 350,000 to 450,000 clones; around 89% were seen once. Material: peripheral blood. The receptors stem from a man in his forties with acute or convalescent COVID-19.

The rearrangement joins TRBV5-3 to TRBJ1-6; D may be TRBD1 (6 bases). TRBV5-3 qualifies as an ORF whose function is uncertain. V shed 8 bases and J shed 5 bases, with 17 bases lying between them. This CDR3 spans 15 amino acids. This chain's CDR3 is CARDSHVQNNSPLHF. The CDR3 DNA reads TGTGCCAGGGACAGCCACGTTCAAAATAATTCACCCCTCCACTTT.

CDR3 sequence reads: CASSLAPQGAIEQYF. The CDR3 DNA follows: TGTGCCAGCAGCTTGGCCCCGCAGGGGGCAATCGAGCAGTACTTC. The chain recombines TRBV5-6 with TRBJ2-7; 8 bases are a match to TRBD1. V gave up 0 bases and J gave up 6 bases; unmatched junction bases: 8. CDR3 size: 15 residues. Germline V gives CDR1 SGHDT, CDR2 YYEEEE.

The chain joins TRBV27 to TRBJ2-4, with 9 positions matching TRBD1. Germline V lookup: CDR1 MNHEY, CDR2 SMNVEV (reference sequence). V was pared by 6 bases and J by 6 bases, with 15 bases of the junction left unmatched. This CDR3 has 17 amino acids. As DNA, the CDR3 is TGTGCCAGCAGCACACCACAAACAGGGGGCCGGAGAAACATTCAGTACTTC. Its protein product is CASSTPQTGGRRNIQYF.

The table lists this clone with a count of one. The J gene is TRBJ2-2, the V gene TRBV6-5, with a tentative D call TRBD2 (6 bases). This CDR3 is 14 amino acids long. Germline lookup yields CDR1 MNHEY and CDR2 SVGAGI. V was pared by 8 bases and J by 5 bases, with 15 bases between. Written as DNA, the CDR3 is TGTGCCAGCCGGAGTCTACTAGCAACCGGGGAGCTGTTTTTT. This codes for CASRSLLATGELFF.

The V and J genes are TRBV9 and TRBJ1-5; weak D call: TRBD1 (5 bases). V lost 1 base and J lost 3, with 11 bases in between. The germline gives CDR1 SGDLS, CDR2 YYNGEE. The CDR3 is 15 residues long. The CDR3 DNA sequence: TGTGCCAGCAGCGTATCATCAGGGTACAATCAGCCCCAGCATTTT. It codes for CASSVSSGYNQPQHF.

The rearrangement links TRBV30 to TRBJ2-3; no clear D gene. CDR1 GTSNPN and CDR2 SVGIG come from the germline V gene (reference sequence). CDR3 length: 13 residues. V lost 3 bases and J 1 base, leaving 8 bases between the germline ends. The CDR3 DNA reads as TGTGCCTGGAGAGCGCCAGGCACAGATACGCAGTATTTT. Translating gives CAWRAPGTDTQYF. Variable domain in full (rest from reference TRBV30 and TRBJ2-3): SQTIHQWPATLVQPVGSPLSLECTVEGTSNPNLYWYRQAAGRGLQLLFYSVGIGQISSEVPQNLSASRPQDRQFILSSKKLLLSDSGFYLCAWRAPGTDTQYFGPGTRLTVL.

The J gene is TRBJ1-1, the V gene TRBV29-1, with D maybe TRBD1 (6 bases). V gave up 4 bases and J gave up 3 bases, with 18 bases separating them. This CDR3 region has 15 residues. Germline CDR1 SQVTM, CDR2 ANQGSEA. The CDR3 protein is CSVGPRLQGDTEAFF. The CDR3 DNA is TGCAGCGTTGGTCCCCGGTTACAGGGAGACACTGAAGCTTTCTTT.

The chain links TRBV9 to TRBJ1-1; D uncertain. V lost 7 bases, J lost 6 bases, and 16 bases lay in between. The CDR3 loop spans 13 amino acids. The V gene's germline CDR1 is SGDLS and CDR2 YYNGEE. The chain's CDR3 is CASAPWSTAEAFF. As DNA, the CDR3 is TGTGCCAGCGCCCCATGGAGTACCGCTGAAGCTTTCTTT.

Of note for this clone: Other nucleotide sequences from this sample produce the same CDR3. The V gene is TRBV12-3 or TRBV12-4, the J gene TRBJ2-2, with D perhaps TRBD2 (5 bases). V was shortened by 4 bases and J by 6 bases, with 6 bases between the two germline ends. CDR3 length equals 12 residues. This CDR3 is CASSSGSGELFF. CDR3 nucleotide sequence: TGTGCCAGCAGTTCGGGATCCGGGGAGCTGTTTTTT.

The chain uses TRBV5-1 and TRBJ2-7, with a possible D match to TRBD2 (6 bases). The CDR3 contains 15 residues. V lost 4 bases, J lost 2 bases, and 16 bases lay in between. The germline V gene has CDR1 SGHRS and CDR2 YFSETQ. The CDR3 DNA is TGCGCCAGCAGCCCGGAACTAGGGGAGGCCTACGAGCAGTACTTC. Amino acids: CASSPELGEAYEQYF.

The sample holds one count of this clone. The chain uses TRBV12-3 or TRBV12-4 and TRBJ1-2; 8 bases align to TRBD1. The CDR3 spans 12 residues. The V segment lost 6 bases and the J segment 7 bases; nucleotides outside the gene matches: 4. In nucleotides, the CDR3 is TGTGCCAGCAGGTCAGGGGGCCGTGGCTACACCTTC. This gives the protein CASRSGGRGYTF.

The chain employs TRBV27 and TRBJ2-5, with a weak D call TRBD1 (5 bases). V was pared by 6 bases and J by 1 base, with 18 bases between. Germline V lookup: CDR1 MNHEY, CDR2 SMNVEV (reference sequence). CDR3 length: 16 amino acids. The CDR3 is CASSQTRVNSQETQYF. The CDR3 DNA reads TGTGCCAGCAGCCAAACCAGGGTAAACAGCCAAGAGACCCAGTACTTC.

This clone was recorded once. The chain joins TRBV5-5 to TRBJ1-5, with D hard to call. Germline CDR1 and CDR2: SGHKS and YYEKEE (reference sequence). CDR3 length equals 15 residues. Trimming stripped 4 bases from V and 5 bases from J, with 16 bases between. The CDR3 coding sequence is TGTGCCAGCAGCCGCGACGACATAAGATATCAGCCCCAGCATTTT. Its translation is CASSRDDIRYQPQHF. Complete variable domain (other parts from reference TRBV5-5 and TRBJ1-5): DAGVTQSPTHLIKTRGQQVTLRCSPISGHKSVSWYQQVLGQGPQFIFQYYEKEERGRGNFPDRFSARQFPNYSSELNVNALLLGDSALYLCASSRDDIRYQPQHFGDGTRLSIL.

V gene TRBV4-1 combines with J gene TRBJ1-5; 7 nucleotides align to TRBD1. V was clipped by 6 bases and J by 3 bases; unmatched bases: 8. CDR3 length: 15 amino acids. Germline V gene lookup returns CDR1 MGHRA and CDR2 YSYEKL. CDR3 sequence reads: CASSLQGIANQPQHF. The DNA for the CDR3 is TGCGCCAGCAGTCTACAGGGGATTGCCAATCAGCCCCAGCATTTT.

The gene calls are TRBV6-1 and TRBJ1-3; tentatively, D is TRBD1 (6 bases). Trimming took off 3 bases at V and 1 base at J, with 10 bases between the two ends. Looked up from germline, CDR1 is MNHNS and CDR2 is SASEGT. The length of the CDR3 is 15 residues. CDR3 protein: CASSDRRGSGNTIYF. DNA for the CDR3: TGTGCCAGCAGTGATAGAAGGGGGTCTGGAAACACCATATATTTT.